This T cell receptor beta chain was profiled in a study of cytomegalovirus exposure and HLA in healthy donors. Across the whole study: Earlier results showed almost 120 million unique TCR beta sequences derived from approximately 180 million T cells. A preliminary data release comprised approximately 85 million unique TCRs obtained from HLA-typed donors. The study's findings and limits: The investigators catalogued 164 TCR beta chains as cytomegalovirus-associated.

Primers included in the PCR were 60 Vbeta and 13 Jbeta primers. Sequencing was performed with immunoSEQ multiplex PCR; in TCRdb, only in-frame clones are kept and a portion is missing. Of roughly 100,000 clones listed, around four fifths are singletons. The CDR3 runs 15 residues. Germline V gene data show CDR1 as MNHEY and CDR2 as SVGAGI. V lost 5 bases and J 0 bases, leaving 11 bases between the germline ends. In this sample, this clone turned up a few times. Its antigen is as yet unknown. The specimen was PBMCs. The TCR originated in a woman aged 40 to 50 in good health and CMV-seropositive. The gene calls are TRBV6-5 and TRBJ2-1, with a possible D match to TRBD2 (5 bases). The CDR3 spells CASSTLGSSYNEQFF. The DNA of the CDR3 is TGTGCCAGCAGTACACTAGGGAGCTCCTACAATGAGCAGTTCTTC.